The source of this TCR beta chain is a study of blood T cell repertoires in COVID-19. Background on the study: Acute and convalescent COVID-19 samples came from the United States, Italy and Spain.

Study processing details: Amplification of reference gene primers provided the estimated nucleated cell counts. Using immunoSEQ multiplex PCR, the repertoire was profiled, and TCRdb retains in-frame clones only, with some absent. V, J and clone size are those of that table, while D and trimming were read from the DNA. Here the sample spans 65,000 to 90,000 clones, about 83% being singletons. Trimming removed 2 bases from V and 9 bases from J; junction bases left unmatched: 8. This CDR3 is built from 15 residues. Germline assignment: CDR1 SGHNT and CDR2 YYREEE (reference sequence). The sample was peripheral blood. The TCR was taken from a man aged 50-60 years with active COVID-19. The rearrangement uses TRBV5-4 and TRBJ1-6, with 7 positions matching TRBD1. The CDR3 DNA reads TGTGCCAGCAGCTTTAGTCAGGGGGTTAGTTCACCCCTCCACTTT. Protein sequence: CASSFSQGVSSPLHF.